The 18 T cell receptor beta chains below come from one sample, sequenced in a study of OX40 agonist ivuxolimab in advanced cancers. Method: immunoSEQ multiplex PCR; TCRdb's copy keeps in-frame clones and lacks some. This table has roughly 25,000 clones, about 88% appearing once. The source material was CD4+ or CD8+ T cells sorted from blood, sampled in a trial of the OX40 agonist ivuxolimab. The receptors stem from an adult with an advanced solid tumor such as melanoma, head and neck, liver or kidney cancer.

The chain is built from TRBV4-2 and TRBJ2-1, with D uncertain. Germline CDR1 LGHNA, CDR2 YNFKEQ. V lost 4 bases, J lost 1 base, and 14 bases lay in between. This CDR3 has 16 residues. As DNA, the CDR3 is TGTGCCAGCAGCCCCGGGTCCCCTGGGTCCTACAATGAGCAGTTCTTC. Translated, it gives CASSPGSPGSYNEQFF.

The V gene is TRBV4-1, the J gene TRBJ2-7; tentatively, D is TRBD1 or TRBD2 (5 bases each). The CDR3 is 15 amino acids. V gave up 4 bases and J gave up 4 bases, with 17 bases separating them. CDR1 MGHRA and CDR2 YSYEKL come from the germline V gene. CDR3 loop: CASSPPGRGGYEQYF. The CDR3, as DNA: TGCGCCAGCAGCCCACCGGGTAGGGGCGGGTACGAGCAGTACTTC.

By proportion, this clone is medium-sized. The chain is built from TRBV27 and TRBJ2-7; 7 nucleotides line up with TRBD2. Germline assignment: CDR1 MNHEY and CDR2 SMNVEV (reference sequence). V shed 3 bases, J shed 2 bases, and the junction held 4 bases outside the gene matches. The CDR3 runs 14 residues. The DNA of the CDR3 is TGTGCCAGCAGTTTTTCTAGCGGTACCTACGAGCAGTACTTC. Translating it yields CASSFSSGTYEQYF.

The J gene is TRBJ1-1, the V gene TRBV11-2, with TRBD1 matching 8 bases. Germline V CDR1 and CDR2: SGHAT, FQNNGV. With 3 bases clipped from V and 0 bases from J, the junction kept 6 bases outside the gene matches. The CDR3 sequence is 16 residues long. The CDR3 here is CASSFWDRNLNTEAFF. The CDR3, as DNA: TGTGCCAGCAGCTTCTGGGACAGGAACCTGAACACTGAAGCTTTCTTT.

This rearrangement joins TRBV5-4 to TRBJ2-5; 10 bases match TRBD2. Germline trimming cut 3 bases from V and 2 bases from J; bases unmatched to any gene: 10. This CDR3 is built from 17 residues. Germline CDR1 reads SGHNT; CDR2 reads YYREEE (reference sequence). The CDR3 reads CASSWTPGTSAQETQYF. CDR3 coding DNA: TGTGCCAGCAGCTGGACGCCCGGGACTAGCGCACAAGAGACCCAGTACTTC.

The CDR3 reads CASSPPAGGSNEQFF. The CDR3 nucleotides are TGTGCCAGCAGCCCCCCCGCGGGGGGGTCCAATGAGCAGTTCTTC. This chain joins TRBV16 and TRBJ2-1; TRBD2 aligns across 9 bases. V lost 4 bases to trimming and J lost 6 bases; unmatched junction nucleotides: 7. The CDR3 spans 15 residues. The germline gives CDR1 KGHSY, CDR2 FQNENV.

The rearrangement uses TRBV27 and TRBJ2-7; TRBD2 matches at 8 bases. Germline lookup yields CDR1 MNHEY and CDR2 SMNVEV (reference sequence). V dropped 5 bases and J dropped 5; count of bases not matched to a gene: 8. CDR3 length equals 14 residues. The CDR3 is CASSLAGRLDEQYF. CDR3 sequence (DNA): TGTGCCAGCAGTCTAGCGGGCCGCCTAGACGAGCAGTACTTC.

This chain joins TRBV30 and TRBJ1-2; tentative D call: TRBD1 (5 bases). Looked up from germline, CDR1 is GTSNPN and CDR2 is SVGIG (reference sequence). CDR3 length: 13 amino acids. Between the trimmed V and J ends, which lost 5 bases and 8 bases, there was a span of 18 bases. The CDR3 nucleotides are TGTGCCTGGTCTTCCGGGGCCAGAGGGGGCTACACCTTC. Its protein product is CAWSSGARGGYTF. Based on the CDR3 plus reference TRBV30 and TRBJ1-2, the full variable domain is SQTIHQWPATLVQPVGSPLSLECTVEGTSNPNLYWYRQAAGRGLQLLFYSVGIGQISSEVPQNLSASRPQDRQFILSSKKLLLSDSGFYLCAWSSGARGGYTFGSGTRLTVV.

This chain uses TRBV4-1 with TRBJ1-2; possibly TRBD1 for D (5 bases). V shed 4 bases and J shed 4 bases, with 22 bases lying between them. CDR1 and CDR2 (germline): MGHRA, YSYEKL. This CDR3 is built from 17 residues. CDR3 sequence: CASSLINHPGTVYGYTF. Written as DNA, the CDR3 is TGCGCCAGCAGCCTAATAAACCACCCAGGGACTGTCTATGGCTACACCTTC.

This chain uses TRBV7-9 with TRBJ2-7; TRBD1 matches at 10 bases. The V and J ends lost 4 bases and 4 bases, in that order; junction bases with no gene match: 13. This CDR3 has 17 amino acids. Germline V gene sequence: CDR1 SEHNR, CDR2 FQNEAQ (reference sequence). This CDR3 reads CASSSTNGDRGRYEQYF. The DNA of the CDR3 is TGTGCCAGCAGCTCCACAAATGGAGACAGGGGGCGTTACGAGCAGTACTTC.

Sample share makes this clone medium-sized. The rearrangement links TRBV28 to TRBJ1-5; 7 bases map to TRBD1. J was trimmed by 0 bases and V by 6 bases; bases with no gene match: 8. This CDR3 is 16 amino acids long. CDR1 MDHEN and CDR2 SYDVKM come from the germline V gene. The CDR3 DNA sequence: TGTGCCAGCAGACTTCCGGGACAGTATAGCAATCAGCCCCAGCATTTT. This translates into CASRLPGQYSNQPQHF.

The genes are TRBV5-1 and TRBJ2-7; perhaps D is TRBD1 or TRBD2 (5 bases each). Between the trimmed V and J ends, which lost 3 bases and 3 bases, there was a span of 16 bases. From germline, CDR1 is SGHRS and CDR2 YFSETQ. The CDR3 extends over 15 amino acids. CDR3 amino acids: CASSSFGTPSYEQYF. CDR3 DNA sequence: TGCGCCAGCAGCTCCTTCGGGACCCCAAGCTACGAGCAGTACTTC. The complete variable domain, with remaining parts taken from reference TRBV5-1 and TRBJ2-7, reads KAGVTQTPRYLIKTRGQQVTLSCSPISGHRSVSWYQQTPGQGLQFLFEYFSETQRNKGNFPGRFSGRQFSNSRSEMNVSTLELGDSALYLCASSSFGTPSYEQYFGPGTRLTVT.

CDR3 protein: CASSYSSSYSNQPQHF. The CDR3 region has the DNA TGTGCCAGCAGTTACTCGTCGTCATATAGCAATCAGCCCCAGCATTTT. The rearrangement uses TRBV6-6 and TRBJ1-5; unclear D gene. The V gene's germline CDR1 is MNHNY and CDR2 SVGAGI (reference sequence). With 0 bases removed from V and 0 bases from J, the gap between germline ends came to 9 bases. The CDR3 is 16 residues long.

CDR3: CSVPSGRADEQFF. DNA for the CDR3: TGCAGCGTTCCTAGCGGGAGGGCCGATGAGCAGTTCTTC. V usage is TRBV29-1 and J usage is TRBJ2-1; the match to TRBD2 covers 12 bases. The germline gives CDR1 SQVTM, CDR2 ANQGSEA. This CDR3 spans 13 amino acids. V was clipped by 5 bases and J by 8 bases; unmatched bases: 4.

This chain uses TRBV6-1 with TRBJ2-3, with TRBD2 identical over 8 bases. The CDR3 is 17 residues long. Looked up from germline, CDR1 is MNHNS and CDR2 is SASEGT. The trim removed 4 bases at V and 0 bases at J, leaving 9 bases unmatched. The CDR3 loop reads CASSAQTSGWSTDTQYF. CDR3 sequence (DNA): TGTGCCAGCAGTGCCCAAACTAGCGGTTGGAGCACAGATACGCAGTATTTT.

The V gene is TRBV7-9, the J gene TRBJ2-3, with 8 bases lining up with TRBD1. The CDR3 has 17 amino acids. The germline V gene has CDR1 SEHNR and CDR2 FQNEAQ (reference sequence). V lost 5 bases to trimming and J lost 0 bases; unmatched junction nucleotides: 10. DNA for the CDR3: TGTGCCAGCAGCAGGGGCCCGACAGGGGAGAGCACAGATACGCAGTATTTT. As protein: CASSRGPTGESTDTQYF. The full variable domain, completed using reference TRBV7-9 and TRBJ2-3, is DTGVSQNPRHKITKRGQNVTFRCDPISEHNRLYWYRQTLGQGPEFLTYFQNEAQLEKSRLLSDRFSAERPKGSFSTLEIQRTEQGDSAMYLCASSRGPTGESTDTQYFGPGTRLTVL.

The chain uses TRBV27 and TRBJ2-2, with TRBD1 as a possible D gene (6 bases). The CDR3 is 16 residues long. Germline loops: CDR1 MNHEY, CDR2 SMNVEV (reference sequence). The V gene lost 5 bases and the J gene lost 1 base, with 14 bases spanning the gap. The CDR3 DNA is TGTGCCAGCAGTACCTATTCGACAGGGAACACCGGGGAGCTGTTTTTT. Translating it yields CASSTYSTGNTGELFF.

This clone occurred a few times. The chain has TRBV29-1 and TRBJ2-6; unclear D gene. Per germline, CDR1 SQVTM and CDR2 ANQGSEA. This CDR3 region has 16 residues. Deletions cut 5 bases from V and 2 bases from J, with 16 bases between. The CDR3 coding sequence is TGCAGCGTTTATGTTGCGGTGGTAGCTGGGGCCAACGTCCTGACTTTC. It translates to CSVYVAVVAGANVLTF.